The next 19 T cell receptor beta chains were all read from a single sample in a study of human T cells and chemical hapten exposure. TCRdb reprocessed the RACE reads via MiXCR and lists one record per CDR3 protein. The table includes about 290,000 distinct CDR3 sequences, just under 8% detected once. Specified time point: pre-sensitization, week 0. Described treatment: therapeutic diphenylcyclopropenone sensitization with weekly scalp DPC. Sequences were derived from whole blood, sampled in connection with sensitization to the hapten diphenylcyclopropenone (DPC). The receptors come from a man younger than 35 with alopecia areata. Some clones in this sample may be carry-over from other donors' samples.

This clonotype was recorded at least ten times. This rearrangement joins TRBV3-1 to TRBJ1-2; 10 nucleotides agree with TRBD1. This CDR3 contains 15 residues. Per the germline V gene, CDR1 is LGHDT and CDR2 is YNNKEL (reference sequence). V lost 4 bases, J lost 3 bases, and 5 bases stayed unmatched. CDR3 in amino acids: CASSPWTGGDYGYTF. The CDR3 bases are TGTGCCAGCAGCCCGTGGACAGGGGGGGACTATGGCTACACCTTC.

Many counts were recorded for this clonotype. This chain joins TRBV7-3 and TRBJ1-1, with D uncertain. The CDR3 has 13 residues. Germline V gene data show CDR1 as SGHTA and CDR2 as FQGTGA. The germline V and J ends were trimmed by 2 bases and 7 bases, with 11 bases remaining between them. CDR3 nucleotide sequence: TGTGCCAGCAGCTTACATTTGGGCGGTGAAGCTTTCTTT. It encodes CASSLHLGGEAFF. Full variable domain (outside the CDR3, taken from reference TRBV7-3 and TRBJ1-1): GAGVSQTPSNKVTEKGKYVELRCDPISGHTALYWYRQSLGQGPEFLIYFQGTGAADDSGLPNDRFFAVRPEGSVSTLKIQRTERGDSAVYLCASSLHLGGEAFFGQGTRLTVV.

There are a few counts of this clonotype. This sequence joins TRBV6-5 and TRBJ1-5; 7 bases are shared with TRBD1. Germline V gene data show CDR1 as MNHEY and CDR2 as SVGAGI. The CDR3 is made up of 15 amino acids. V lost 6 bases, J lost 3 bases, and 8 bases stayed unmatched. CDR3 protein: CASSPTGTVNQPQHF. The CDR3 DNA follows: TGTGCCAGCAGCCCTACCGGGACAGTCAATCAGCCCCAGCATTTT.

In its sample, this clonotype was seen a few times. The V call is TRBV12-3 or TRBV12-4, the J call TRBJ2-1; D is unresolved. With 4 bases removed from V and 7 bases from J, the gap between germline ends came to 11 bases. The CDR3 covers 13 residues. In DNA form, the CDR3 reads TGTGCCAGCAGTTCCTCTGCTTGGAATGAGCAGTTCTTC. Amino acids: CASSSSAWNEQFF.

Many counts were recorded for this clonotype. This chain links TRBV6-6 with TRBJ1-4; 8 nucleotides line up with TRBD1. The CDR3 runs to 14 residues. CDR1 is MNHNY and CDR2 is SVGAGI in the germline V gene (reference sequence). V gave up 6 bases and J gave up 4 bases; unmatched junction bases: 4. The CDR3 sequence is CASRAGGGNEKLFF. Written as DNA, the CDR3 is TGTGCCAGCAGGGCAGGGGGCGGTAATGAAAAACTGTTTTTT.

This clonotype was found a few times. This sequence joins TRBV27 and TRBJ1-1; D perhaps matches TRBD1 (5 bases). Germline V CDR1 and CDR2: MNHEY, SMNVEV (reference sequence). The CDR3 sequence is 13 residues long. V shed 6 bases and J shed 3 bases, with 11 bases lying between them. CDR3 bases: TGTGCCAGCAGGGTACAGGTGTACACTGAAGCTTTCTTT. Translation: CASRVQVYTEAFF.

This clonotype was counted between two and nine times. The chain employs TRBV28 and TRBJ2-1, with no clear D. Germline CDR1 and CDR2: MDHEN and SYDVKM. V dropped 6 bases and J dropped 6 bases, with 12 bases sitting between them. The CDR3 covers 13 residues. In nucleotides, the CDR3 is TGTGCCAGCAGCCTAGTTAGTCCCAATGAGCAGTTCTTC. Translation gives CASSLVSPNEQFF.

The V gene is TRBV20-1, the J gene TRBJ2-1; 8 nucleotides align to TRBD2. This CDR3 spans 12 amino acids. V lost 0 bases to trimming and J lost 15 bases; unmatched junction nucleotides: 7. Germline lookup yields CDR1 DFQATT and CDR2 SNEGSKA (reference sequence). The CDR3 here is CSARDRRTSLFF. The CDR3 region has the DNA TGCAGTGCTAGAGATCGCAGGACTAGCCTGTTCTTC.

Written as DNA, the CDR3 is TGCAGCGTGGCCCCTAGGCTTCTAAACACAGATACGCAGTATTTT. Translation: CSVAPRLLNTDTQYF. The rearrangement uses TRBV29-1 and TRBJ2-3; D is undetermined. The CDR3 runs to 15 residues. Germline-derived CDR1 and CDR2 are SQVTM and ANQGSEA. Trimming removed 6 bases at V and 2 bases at J, with 18 bases between.

V gene TRBV5-5 combines with J gene TRBJ1-1; no definite D call. This CDR3 has 13 residues. Trimming stripped 0 bases from V and 6 bases from J, with 9 bases between. Germline-derived CDR1 and CDR2 are SGHKS and YYEKEE (reference sequence). CDR3 in DNA: TGTGCCAGCAGCTTGGACCCCACCGCTGAAGCTTTCTTT. Encoded protein: CASSLDPTAEAFF.

The J gene is TRBJ1-1, the V gene TRBV5-1, with 7 bases matching TRBD1. Germline V gene sequence: CDR1 SGHRS, CDR2 YFSETQ. The ends lost 0 bases at V and 3 bases at J; junction bases unmatched: 5. The CDR3 totals 15 residues. The CDR3 DNA reads TGCGCCAGCAGCTTGGTGGAGGGGGCGGACACTGAAGCTTTCTTT. It is translated as CASSLVEGADTEAFF.

This clonotype occurred a few times. The chain combines TRBV5-1 with TRBJ2-2; 7 bases are a match to TRBD1. In germline, CDR1 is SGHRS, CDR2 YFSETQ. J gave up 2 bases and V 2 bases, and 6 bases lay outside the gene matches. This CDR3 comprises 16 residues. The DNA of the CDR3 is TGCGCCAGCAGCTTTGGGACAGCGAGTAACACCGGGGAGCTGTTTTTT. Translation: CASSFGTASNTGELFF.

The chain links TRBV12-3 or TRBV12-4 to TRBJ1-2, with a possible D match to TRBD1 (6 bases). Trimming pared 2 bases from V and 5 bases from J, leaving 15 bases between. This CDR3 spans 15 amino acids. For the CDR3, the DNA is TGTGCCAGCAGTTTATTGGGGGGGCGAGGATATGGCTACACCTTC. It is translated as CASSLLGGRGYGYTF.

The table lists this clonotype with a few counts. V and J are TRBV6-5 and TRBJ1-3; D possibly corresponds to TRBD1 (6 bases). With 7 bases removed from V and 2 bases from J, the gap between germline ends came to 12 bases. The germline gives CDR1 MNHEY, CDR2 SVGAGI. The CDR3 has 14 amino acids. As DNA, the CDR3 is TGTGCCAGCACCCCCCGGGGGCCTGGAAACACCATATATTTT. It specifies CASTPRGPGNTIYF.

This clonotype was found a few times. The chain employs TRBV9 and TRBJ1-3; D gene uncertain. The V end was cut by 5 bases, the J end by 2 bases, with 14 bases between. Germline values: CDR1 SGDLS, CDR2 YYNGEE. This CDR3 comprises 15 residues. CDR3 nucleotide sequence: TGTGCCAGCAGTTACAAGGCATCCCCTGGAAACACCATATATTTT. Its protein is CASSYKASPGNTIYF.

This clonotype was seen repeatedly, ten times or more. The chain uses TRBV7-2 and TRBJ2-1; D might be TRBD2 (6 bases). Germline lookup yields CDR1 SGHTA and CDR2 FQGNSA. This CDR3 has 12 residues. The germline V and J ends were trimmed by 0 bases and 10 bases, with 7 bases remaining between them. The CDR3 sequence is CASSLAREEQFF. CDR3 bases: TGTGCCAGCAGCTTAGCGCGGGAAGAGCAGTTCTTC.

This clonotype turned up a few times. This chain links TRBV27 with TRBJ1-1; D gene ambiguous. Germline V gene lookup returns CDR1 MNHEY and CDR2 SMNVEV (reference sequence). The CDR3 spans 13 residues. V lost 5 bases, J lost 5 bases, and 12 bases lay in between. CDR3 protein: CASSLQTGTEAFF. The CDR3 bases are TGTGCCAGCAGTCTACAGACGGGGACTGAAGCTTTCTTT.

This clonotype was seen only a few times. V and J are TRBV11-2 and TRBJ2-7, with D perhaps assigned TRBD1 or TRBD2 (5 bases each). Germline CDR1 and CDR2: SGHAT and FQNNGV. CDR3 length equals 15 residues. V lost 3 bases to trimming and J lost 3 bases, with 15 bases between them. The DNA of the CDR3 is TGTGCCAGCAGCTTTGGGGACCGACCGTTCTACGAGCAGTACTTC. Residues: CASSFGDRPFYEQYF.

The chain links TRBV7-2 to TRBJ1-6, with TRBD1 identical over 7 bases. The trim removed 5 bases at V and 18 bases at J, leaving 16 bases unmatched. Per the germline V gene, CDR1 is SGHTA and CDR2 is FQGNSA. This CDR3 comprises 14 residues. The CDR3 sequence: CASSTPGTADRPHF. The DNA for the CDR3 is TGTGCCAGCAGCACCCCCGGGACAGCCGATAGGCCCCACTTT.